Only one count was recorded for the clone carrying this T cell receptor (beta chain). The antigen is undetermined. In replicate PCRs of sorted subsets, roughly 190 ng DNA, tens of thousands of T cell genomes, was used. Measured with immunoSEQ multiplex PCR; TCRdb has only the in-frame clones, and not every one. The repertoire holds about 2.4 million clones, with over 85% as singletons. The sample is drawn from a study of shared clonotypes between healthy human individuals. Whole-study findings and limits: The diversity represented, both genetic and in exposure history, was limited by few donors. Sequencing depth was expected to affect clonotype sharing among donors.

The CDR3 loop spans 15 amino acids. The germline gives CDR1 SNHLY, CDR2 FYNNEI. Trimming shortened V by 8 bases and J by 6 bases, and 19 bases separated the two germline ends. The chain joins TRBV2 to TRBJ2-2; a possible D gene is TRBD1 (6 bases). The sequencing input was naive CD4+ T cells from PBMCs. Documented subset: CD45RA+ positively selected. This sequence originates from a young man in good health. Some clones in this sample may be carry-over from other donors' samples. The CDR3 sequence: CASGWGTGTAGELFF. In DNA form, the CDR3 reads TGTGCCAGCGGATGGGGTACAGGGACCGCCGGGGAGCTGTTTTTT.